This T cell receptor (beta chain) was observed in a study of T cells expressing NK-cell markers (dated by TCRdb to the early 2020s). Regarding the research as a whole: Several donors provided sorted CD3+CD56+NKG2C+, CD3+CD56+NKG2C- and CD3+CD56-NKG2C+ T-cell subsets, whose TCR beta-chain repertoires were profiled. Seven of the eight sequenced donors were HCMV-seropositive and one was HCMV-seronegative. All eight donors whose samples were sequenced were randomly selected healthy volunteers, three of them men and five women. Illumina HiSeq 2000/2500, MiSeq or NextSeq was used to sequence libraries as 2 x 150 bp reads. Overall study outcomes, separate from this receptor: Whether the expanded NKG2C-expressing T cell clones were specific for HCMV antigens was left unclear. In more than five donors, the dominant CD3+CD56+NKG2C+ clonotypes were found to rank among the top 10 CD8+ clonotypes and to make up about 1.0-8% of CD8+ T cells. Those dominant clonotypes were again the most abundant among CD3+CD56-NKG2C+ cells in a few donors, at about 25-60.1%.

To determine HCMV serostatus, a commercial ELISA kit was used to detect HCMV-specific IgG in serum. Ficoll density gradient centrifugation was used to isolate peripheral blood mononuclear cells from blood. Of note for this clonotype: Its antigen is unknown.

The CDR3, cysteine through phenylalanine, is 13 amino acids long. This entry has no DNA. According to the germline V gene, CDR1 reads SGHTA and CDR2 reads FQGTGA. Data came from an Illumina HiSeq 2000. The TCR beta cDNA libraries were made using 5'RACE template switching, a step that added both a universal primer site and unique molecular identifiers. cDNA synthesis was primed from the TCR beta constant segment, followed by two successive PCR amplification steps. The original methods were these. MIGEC was used to demultiplex reads and group the reads by UMI, and MiTCR was used to assemble and quantify clonotypes. Only TCR cDNA sequences supported by at least two reads were kept to exclude erroneous sequences. The tcR package was used for downstream repertoire analysis, and clonotypes were matched across fractions by CDR3 nucleotide sequence plus V segment. VDJmatch was used to annotate antigen specificity against VDJdb, with one amino acid substitution in CDR3 permitted. Based on TCRdb reprocessing of the reads, there is one entry per CDR3 protein sequence, and DNA is missing. It is TCRdb's table, rather than the study itself, that gives the V and J calls and clone size. This sample's clone table shows 300,000 or so distinct CDR3 sequences. The ten largest clones capture around 4% of the sample.

The source of this sequence is a woman aged 18-70 years in good health. The sequencing input was blood T cells: a sorted CD56 or NKG2C T cell subset, CD4+ or CD8+ T cells, or bulk PBMC T cells (not recorded which). The chain joins TRBV7-3 to TRBJ1-1; without DNA, the TCRdb call of TRBD1 cannot be checked. The CDR3 protein: CASSAGTNTEAFF.